The table lists the clone carrying this T cell receptor beta chain with a few counts. Its cognate antigen is unknown. The sample is drawn from a study of cytomegalovirus exposure and HLA in healthy donors. Primers included in the PCR were 60 Vbeta and 13 Jbeta primers. Generated by immunoSEQ multiplex PCR, the TCRdb table keeps only in-frame clones and is missing some. Here the sample spans tens of thousands of clones, approximately 80% being singletons. Per the germline V gene, CDR1 is GTSNPN and CDR2 is SVGIG (reference sequence). The CDR3 length is 13 residues. Trimming took off 0 bases at V and 3 bases at J, with 8 bases between the two ends. Study outcomes and limitations: The HLA-A and HLA-B alleles of most subjects were reportedly predicted accurately from TCR beta sequences. Both high specificity and high sensitivity reportedly marked the classifier's diagnosis of cytomegalovirus status. Prior analysis indicated that the majority of TCR beta V segments exhibited productivity approximately 87% or approximately 30% of the time. The presence/absence work took it that sequencing depth was about the same across donors.

The sequencing input was PBMCs. This chain links TRBV30 with TRBJ1-1; perhaps TRBD1 as D (5 bases). The clonotype originates from a female donor in good health and CMV-seronegative. CDR3 in DNA: TGTGCCTGGAGTGTACGGGGGGACACTGAAGCTTTCTTT. Encoded protein: CAWSVRGDTEAFF.